The 28 T cell receptor beta chains in this list originate from one sample, sequenced in a study of T cell repertoires in cytomegalovirus infection. Their antigens are not known. TCRdb re-derived calls from the reads in MiXCR, one entry per CDR3 protein. The sample includes about 920,000 distinct CDR3 sequences, roughly a third of them seen just once. Sequences were derived from cultured CD8+ T cells from PBMCs, sampled from culture after CMV antigen stimulation. The receptors here all came from a human donor in good health (CMV status not recorded). Some clones in this sample may be carry-over from other donors' samples.

This clonotype came up a few times. The rearrangement joins TRBV7-9 to TRBJ2-7, with D uncertain. The CDR3 totals 13 residues. Looked up from germline, CDR1 is SEHNR and CDR2 is FQNEAQ (reference sequence). V was cut by 3 bases and J by 6 bases, with 12 bases left in between. CDR3 bases: TGTGCCAGCAGCTTGATTTCGGGCAGCGAGCAGTACGTC. This codes for CASSLISGSEQYV.

This chain uses TRBV27 with TRBJ1-6, with a weak D call TRBD1 (6 bases). CDR1 and CDR2 (germline): MNHEY, SMNVEV (reference sequence). There are 13 residues in the CDR3. Trimming removed 6 bases from V and 8 bases from J, with 11 bases in between. The CDR3 region is CASRQGFDSPLHF. The CDR3 nucleotides read TGTGCCAGCAGACAGGGTTTCGATTCACCCCTCCACTTT.

This clonotype was seen a handful of times. The V gene is TRBV4-1, the J gene TRBJ1-3, with D unclear. CDR1 is MGHRA and CDR2 is YSYEKL in the germline V gene. The CDR3 consists of 15 residues. V was pared by 0 bases and J by 0 bases, with 6 bases between. CDR3 nucleotide sequence: TGCGCCAGCAGCCAAGAAAGGAGCTCTGGAAACACCATATATTTT. It translates to CASSQERSSGNTIYF.

The table lists this clonotype with a count of one. The chain recombines TRBV5-6 with TRBJ2-1; TRBD1 matches at 12 bases. Germline loops: CDR1 SGHDT, CDR2 YYEEEE. This CDR3 is built from 13 residues. V was pared by 2 bases and J by 13 bases, with 4 bases of the junction left unmatched. This CDR3 is CASSFGTGGAQFF. As DNA, the CDR3 is TGTGCCAGCAGCTTTGGGACAGGGGGCGCCCAGTTCTTC. Supplemented by reference TRBV5-6 and TRBJ2-1, the full variable domain reads DAGVTQSPTHLIKTRGQQVTLRCSPKSGHDTVSWYQQALGQGPQFIFQYYEEEERQRGNFPDRFSGHQFPNYSSELNVNALLLGDSALYLCASSFGTGGAQFFGPGTRLTVL.

The chain has TRBV6-2 or TRBV6-3 and TRBJ2-5; D is possibly TRBD1 (5 bases). The germline V gene encodes CDR1 MNHEY and CDR2 SVGEGT. V dropped 5 bases and J dropped 5 bases, with 18 bases sitting between them. The CDR3 contains 15 residues. The CDR3 nucleotides are TGTGCCAGCAGTCTTCCTTGGCAGGGCGCGGAGACCCAGTACTTC. Translated: CASSLPWQGAETQYF.

In its sample, this clonotype was seen a few times. One base away lies a much larger clone, so this may be a sequencing read error. V gene TRBV7-6 combines with J gene TRBJ1-1; D is uncertain. Germline CDR1 reads SGHVS; CDR2 reads FNYEAQ. The CDR3 runs 13 residues. V was pared by 4 bases and J by 1 base, with 7 bases between. CDR3 bases: TGTGCCAGCAGCTGGCCAGGGAACACTGAAGCTTTCTTT. Its protein product is CASSWPGNTEAFF.

The chain carries TRBV9 and TRBJ2-1, with D perhaps matching TRBD1 or TRBD2 (5 bases each). CDR1 and CDR2 from the germline V gene are SGDLS and YYNGEE. The CDR3 extends over 17 amino acids. The V end lost 0 bases, the J end lost 0 bases, and 13 bases lay between the germline ends. CDR3 coding DNA: TGTGCCAGCAGCGTAGAGAGAGGGACCAGCTCCTACAATGAGCAGTTCTTC. Translating gives CASSVERGTSSYNEQFF.

This clonotype was seen a few times. The rearrangement joins TRBV7-3 to TRBJ2-2; D is unresolved. Trimming left V 5 bases short and J 4 bases short, with 14 bases between. In germline, CDR1 is SGHTA, CDR2 FQGTGA. The CDR3 covers 15 residues. The CDR3 loop reads CASSLTAFGTGELFF. DNA for the CDR3: TGTGCCAGCAGCCTTACAGCCTTCGGCACCGGGGAGCTGTTTTTT.

This clonotype was recorded only once. The chain joins TRBV10-1 to TRBJ2-7; D uncertain. V shed 5 bases and J shed 7 bases, with 15 bases lying between them. Germline CDR1 WNHNN, CDR2 SYGVQD (reference sequence). This CDR3 has 13 residues. CDR3 DNA sequence: TGCGCCAGCAGTCCAGACCTCTTTGGGGAGCAGTACTTC. Translated, it gives CASSPDLFGEQYF.

This clonotype was found a few times. The chain has TRBV2 and TRBJ1-1; D remains unclear. This CDR3 spans 16 amino acids. V lost 1 base to trimming and J lost 4 bases, with 16 bases between them. CDR1 and CDR2 (germline): SNHLY, FYNNEI. The DNA of the CDR3 is TGTGCCAGCAGTGAAGTCCCTAGGGAGTCGGGCACTGAAGCTTTCTTT. This codes for CASSEVPRESGTEAFF. Using reference TRBV2 and TRBJ1-1 for the parts outside the CDR3, the full variable domain is EPEVTQTPSHQVTQMGQEVILRCVPISNHLYFYWYRQILGQKVEFLVSFYNNEISEKSEIFDDQFSVERPDGSNFTLKIRSTKLEDSAMYFCASSEVPRESGTEAFFGQGTRLTVV.

This clonotype was observed a few times. The gene calls are TRBV13 and TRBJ2-5, with 8 bases aligning to TRBD1. V was clipped by 4 bases and J by 5 bases; unmatched bases: 3. CDR1 and CDR2 from the germline V gene are PRHDT and FYEKMQ (reference sequence). CDR3 size: 13 residues. The CDR3 nucleotides are TGTGCCAGCAGCTCAGGGGGCGCGGAGACCCAGTACTTC. The encoded protein is CASSSGGAETQYF.

This clonotype was found a few times. This chain links TRBV7-9 with TRBJ1-2; 8 bases are shared with TRBD1. J was trimmed by 0 bases and V by 1 base; bases with no gene match: 1. The CDR3 runs to 15 residues. Looked up from germline, CDR1 is SEHNR and CDR2 is FQNEAQ (reference sequence). CDR3 bases: TGTGCCAGCAGCTTAGGGGGACAGGCTAACTATGGCTACACCTTC. Translation: CASSLGGQANYGYTF.

This clonotype occurred many times. The chain uses TRBV7-9 and TRBJ1-2; D not resolved. V was clipped by 2 bases and J by 0 bases, with 4 bases between them. CDR1 and CDR2 (germline): SEHNR, FQNEAQ (reference sequence). This CDR3 has 13 amino acids. The CDR3 reads CASSLRANYGYTF. CDR3 DNA sequence: TGTGCCAGCAGCTTACGGGCTAACTATGGCTACACCTTC. The entire variable domain, with the rest obtained from reference TRBV7-9 and TRBJ1-2, is as follows: DTGVSQNPRHKITKRGQNVTFRCDPISEHNRLYWYRQTLGQGPEFLTYFQNEAQLEKSRLLSDRFSAERPKGSFSTLEIQRTEQGDSAMYLCASSLRANYGYTFGSGTRLTVV.

The CDR3 coding sequence is TGTGCCAGCAGCTTAATCACAGGGCAGCGCTCTGGGGCCAACGTCCTGACTTTC. The encoded protein is CASSLITGQRSGANVLTF. The J gene is TRBJ2-6, the V gene TRBV5-4; a weak D match, TRBD1 (6 bases). There are 18 residues in the CDR3. Looked up from germline, CDR1 is SGHNT and CDR2 is YYREEE (reference sequence). V lost 2 bases and J lost 0, with 15 bases in between.

This clonotype has a count of ten or more. A junction boundary mismatches the germline segment, possibly from a read error. The V gene is TRBV7-2, the J gene TRBJ1-2, with TRBD1 identical over 12 bases. Germline V lookup: CDR1 SGHTA, CDR2 FQGNSA. This CDR3 has 17 amino acids. The chain's CDR3 is CASSLKGQGAANYGYTF. The CDR3 DNA reads TGTGCCAGCAGCTTAAAGGGACAGGGGGCTGCTAATTATGGCTACACCTTC. The whole variable domain, filled in from reference TRBV7-2 and TRBJ1-2, reads GAGVSQSPSNKVTEKGKDVELRCDPISGHTALYWYRQSLGQGLEFLIYFQGNSAPDKSGLPSDRFSAERTGGSVSTLTIQRTQQEDSAVYLCASSLKGQGAANYGYTFGSGTRLTVV.

This clonotype was counted only a few times. The rearrangement uses TRBV19 and TRBJ2-7, with D tentatively TRBD1 or TRBD2 (5 bases each). Germline lookup yields CDR1 LNHDA and CDR2 SQIVND (reference sequence). V lost 3 bases and J 1 base, leaving 10 bases between the germline ends. CDR3 length: 14 residues. CDR3: CASSMGVPSYEQYF. The CDR3 bases are TGTGCCAGTAGTATGGGGGTTCCTTCCTACGAGCAGTACTTC. The complete variable domain, with remaining parts taken from reference TRBV19 and TRBJ2-7, reads DGGITQSPKYLFRKEGQNVTLSCEQNLNHDAMYWYRQDPGQGLRLIYYSQIVNDFQKGDIAEGYSVSREKKESFPLTVTSAQKNPTAFYLCASSMGVPSYEQYFGPGTRLTVT.

The chain has TRBV5-8 and TRBJ2-1; tentative D call: TRBD2 (5 bases). There are 14 residues in the CDR3. Germline V gives CDR1 SGHTS, CDR2 YDEGEE. Trimming shortened V by 0 bases and J by 8 bases, and 12 bases separated the two germline ends. Here the CDR3 DNA reads TGTGCCAGCAGCTTGGCCACGGGGTTCGATGAGCAGTTCTTC. Protein: CASSLATGFDEQFF.

The chain recombines TRBV10-3 with TRBJ2-7, with D perhaps TRBD1 (6 bases). The CDR3 spans 12 residues. The germline gives CDR1 ENHRY, CDR2 SYGVKD. Trimming shortened V by 4 bases and J by 5 bases, and 9 bases separated the two germline ends. This CDR3 is CAISGGLDEQYF. The CDR3, as DNA: TGTGCCATCAGTGGGGGGCTGGACGAGCAGTACTTC.

V is TRBV20-1 and J is TRBJ1-2; D might be TRBD1 (5 bases). The CDR3 runs to 12 residues. The germline CDR1 and CDR2 sequences are DFQATT and SNEGSKA (reference sequence). V lost 0 bases and J lost 8, with 10 bases in between. The CDR3 DNA follows: TGCAGTGCTAGAGATTTGGAGGGGGGCTACACCTTC. It yields the protein CSARDLEGGYTF.

This chain links TRBV9 with TRBJ2-7; 11 bases agree with TRBD1. V was pared by 0 bases and J by 2 bases, with 1 base of the junction left unmatched. Germline V gene lookup returns CDR1 SGDLS and CDR2 YYNGEE. The CDR3 extends over 15 amino acids. CDR3 amino acids: CASSVGDRGAYEQYF. Here the CDR3 DNA reads TGTGCCAGCAGCGTAGGGGACAGGGGGGCCTACGAGCAGTACTTC.

The chain is built from TRBV12-3 or TRBV12-4 and TRBJ1-2; D gene ambiguous. There are 13 residues in the CDR3. Trimming removed 7 bases from V and 5 bases from J, with 14 bases in between. DNA for the CDR3: TGTGCCAGCACCCAGAACAGAATTTATGGCTACACCTTC. It yields the protein CASTQNRIYGYTF.

The chain employs TRBV6-5 and TRBJ1-1; D unclear. The CDR3 totals 14 residues. CDR1 and CDR2 from the germline V gene are MNHEY and SVGAGI. The ends were cut back, 4 bases at V and 1 base at J, with 10 bases in the middle. The CDR3 loop reads CASSFEQTNTEAFF. CDR3 in DNA: TGTGCCAGCAGTTTTGAACAAACGAACACTGAAGCTTTCTTT.

This sequence joins TRBV28 and TRBJ1-5; D is unclear. The V gene lost 3 bases and the J gene lost 3 bases, with 15 bases spanning the gap. The CDR3 has 16 amino acids. Germline V gene lookup returns CDR1 MDHEN and CDR2 SYDVKM. The CDR3 bases are TGTGCCAGCAGTTTTTGGGTCAGGTTAGACAATCAGCCCCAGCATTTT. Protein: CASSFWVRLDNQPQHF. Drawing the rest from reference TRBV28 and TRBJ1-5, the complete variable domain is DVKVTQSSRYLVKRTGEKVFLECVQDMDHENMFWYRQDPGLGLRLIYFSYDVKMKEKGDIPEGYSVSREKKERFSLILESASTNQTSMYLCASSFWVRLDNQPQHFGDGTRLSIL.

The CDR3 sequence: CSARGTGDEMDQPQHF. CDR3 nucleotide sequence: TGCAGTGCAAGGGGGACAGGGGACGAGATGGATCAGCCCCAGCATTTT. The chain employs TRBV20-1 and TRBJ1-5; 10 nucleotides line up with TRBD1. Germline V gives CDR1 DFQATT, CDR2 SNEGSKA (reference sequence). Losses at the gene ends were 6 bases for V and 5 bases for J; bases not matched to a gene: 13. The CDR3 extends over 16 amino acids.

The J gene is TRBJ2-3, the V gene TRBV7-6; 7 bases are shared with TRBD2. Germline loops: CDR1 SGHVS, CDR2 FNYEAQ. Unmatched junction bases numbered 5, after V lost 5 bases and J lost 6 bases. This CDR3 region has 13 residues. The CDR3 coding sequence is TGTGCCAGCAGCAAAGGACTAGTTGATACGCAGTATTTT. Translation gives CASSKGLVDTQYF.

V is TRBV10-3 and J is TRBJ1-2; TRBD1 matches 10 bases. The CDR3 has 13 amino acids. V dropped 9 bases and J dropped 8; count of bases not matched to a gene: 9. Germline-derived CDR1 and CDR2 are ENHRY and SYGVKD. CDR3 amino acids: CAILPGQGRGYTF. DNA of the CDR3: TGTGCCATTTTGCCGGGACAGGGGAGAGGCTACACCTTC.

As for this clonotype: A read error may be the cause here, since a much bigger clone is one base away. This rearrangement joins TRBV7-2 to TRBJ1-2; maybe TRBD1 (5 bases). V lost 2 bases, J lost 6 bases, and 10 bases lay in between. In germline, CDR1 is SGHTA, CDR2 FQGNSA. This CDR3 has 13 residues. Here the CDR3 DNA reads TGTGCCAGCAGCTTATTGGGGCCCAATGGCTACACCTTC. Its protein is CASSLLGPNGYTF.

This clonotype was recorded at least ten times. This chain connects TRBV12-3 or TRBV12-4 to TRBJ2-1; TRBD2 aligns across 9 bases. This CDR3 is 16 amino acids long. The junction had 8 bases not matched to a gene; V was cut back by 5 bases and J by 3 bases. The CDR3 bases are TGTGCCAGCAGTCCTGCGCGGGGGGGCCACTACAATGAGCAGTTCTTC. It specifies CASSPARGGHYNEQFF.